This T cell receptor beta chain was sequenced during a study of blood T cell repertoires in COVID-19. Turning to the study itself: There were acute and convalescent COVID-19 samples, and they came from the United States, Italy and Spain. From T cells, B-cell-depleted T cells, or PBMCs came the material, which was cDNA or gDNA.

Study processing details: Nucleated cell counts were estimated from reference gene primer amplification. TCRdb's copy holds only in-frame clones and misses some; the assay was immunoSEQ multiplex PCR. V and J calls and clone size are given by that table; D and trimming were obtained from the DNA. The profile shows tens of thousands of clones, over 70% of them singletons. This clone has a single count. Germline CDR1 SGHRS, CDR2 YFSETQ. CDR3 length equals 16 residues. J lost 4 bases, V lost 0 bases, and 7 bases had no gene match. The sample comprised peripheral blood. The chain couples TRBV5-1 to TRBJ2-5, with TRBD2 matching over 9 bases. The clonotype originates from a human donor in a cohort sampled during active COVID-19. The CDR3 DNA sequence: TGCGCCAGCAGCTTGGAGAGCGGGGGGTCGGGAGAGACCCAGTACTTC. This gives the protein CASSLESGGSGETQYF. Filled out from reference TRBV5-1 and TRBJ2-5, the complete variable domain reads KAGVTQTPRYLIKTRGQQVTLSCSPISGHRSVSWYQQTPGQGLQFLFEYFSETQRNKGNFPGRFSGRQFSNSRSEMNVSTLELGDSALYLCASSLESGGSGETQYFGPGTRLLVL.